This T cell receptor (beta chain) came from a study of T cells in Graves' hyperthyroidism and ophthalmopathy. For the study at large: Peripheral blood was obtained at initial diagnosis, preceding any treatment.

In germline, CDR1 is DFQATT, CDR2 SNEGSKA (reference sequence). V lost 3 bases to trimming and J lost 3 bases, with 11 bases between them. This CDR3 is built from 13 residues. Amplification of TCR beta CDR3 regions used RNA as the template. First-round RT-PCR with HTBI primers amplified the TCR CDR3 region. TCRdb ran MiXCR on the multiplex PCR reads and lists one entry per CDR3 protein. Here the sample spans some 510,000 distinct CDR3 sequences, less than 25% being singletons. This clonotype appeared many times. The sequence derives from a man aged 18-30 years with Graves' hyperthyroidism. The sample taken for sequencing was blood. The chain couples TRBV20-1 to TRBJ1-2; D gene uncertain. The CDR3: CSASDRRDYGYTF. In DNA, the CDR3 is TGCAGTGCTAGCGACCGAAGGGACTATGGCTACACCTTC.